The clone carrying this T cell receptor beta chain was detected a few times. The J segment lost 2 bases and the V segment lost 0 bases, leaving 3 bases of the junction unmatched. The CDR3 covers 18 residues. Per the germline V gene, CDR1 is LNHNV and CDR2 is YYDKDF (reference sequence). The PCR was carried out with 60 Vbeta primers and 13 Jbeta primers. Profiled with immunoSEQ multiplex PCR; TCRdb holds only in-frame clones, not every one. The table shows some 110,000 clones, with 12% occurring only once. The data belong to a study of cytomegalovirus exposure and HLA in healthy donors. The specimen sequenced was PBMCs. The receptor's source is a man aged 35 to 55 in good health and CMV-seropositive. This sequence joins TRBV15 and TRBJ2-2, with 13 positions matching TRBD2. The CDR3 DNA sequence: TGTGCCACCAGCAGAGATACTAGCGGGAGGGCCAACACCGGGGAGCTGTTTTTT. Translation gives CATSRDTSGRANTGELFF.